These 31 T cell receptor beta chains came from one sample sequenced in a study of blood T cell repertoires in COVID-19. TCRdb keeps only in-frame clones here, not all; method: immunoSEQ multiplex PCR. The table includes 250,000 to 350,000 clones, more than 80% detected once. Sample: PBMCs or T cells enriched from blood (not recorded which). The receptors originated from a woman aged 25-40 years who had recovered from COVID-19.

The gene calls are TRBV7-6 and TRBJ2-1; 8 bases align to TRBD1. The CDR3 covers 13 residues. Germline CDR1 reads SGHVS; CDR2 reads FNYEAQ. The V segment lost 1 base and the J segment 8 bases; nucleotides outside the gene matches: 1. The CDR3 protein is CASSLETGDEQFF. In DNA, the CDR3 is TGTGCCAGCAGCTTAGAGACAGGGGATGAGCAGTTCTTC.

On this clone itself: Other nucleotide sequences from this sample produce the same CDR3. The chain uses TRBV10-3 and TRBJ1-4; TRBD1 aligns across 9 bases. The V and J ends lost 6 bases and 7 bases, in that order; junction bases with no gene match: 3. There are 13 residues in the CDR3. Germline CDR1 reads ENHRY; CDR2 reads SYGVKD. DNA for the CDR3: TGTGCCATCAGGGGACAGGGCGGTGAAAAACTGTTTTTT. Protein: CAIRGQGGEKLFF.

The rearrangement joins TRBV9 to TRBJ1-5, with 7 nucleotides matching TRBD1. This CDR3 contains 15 residues. Germline V lookup: CDR1 SGDLS, CDR2 YYNGEE. Trimming took 4 bases from V and 10 from J; bases not matched to a gene: 14. The CDR3: CASSPWDSQEGPQHF. The CDR3 DNA reads TGTGCCAGCAGCCCCTGGGACAGCCAAGAGGGACCCCAGCATTTT. The full variable domain, its missing parts supplied by reference TRBV9 and TRBJ1-5, is DSGVTQTPKHLITATGQRVTLRCSPRSGDLSVYWYQQSLDQGLQFLIQYYNGEERAKGNILERFSAQQFPDLHSELNLSSLELGDSALYFCASSPWDSQEGPQHFGDGTRLSIL.

The chain has TRBV3-1 (or the pseudogene TRBV3-2) and TRBJ1-2; D not certain. V lost 1 base, J lost 4 bases, and 10 bases lay in between. The CDR3 has 14 residues. Germline V gene lookup returns CDR1 LGHDT and CDR2 YNNKEL (reference sequence). The CDR3 reads CASSQGGQIYGYTF. CDR3 DNA: TGTGCCAGCAGCCAAGGCGGCCAGATCTATGGCTACACCTTC.

The chain uses TRBV4-3 and TRBJ2-7; no firm D call. CDR1 is LGHNA, CDR2 YSLEER, per germline. The CDR3 runs 13 residues. V was pared by 0 bases and J by 4 bases, with 7 bases between. This CDR3 reads CASSQDSGYEQYF. The CDR3 DNA sequence: TGCGCCAGCAGCCAAGATTCCGGGTACGAGCAGTACTTC.

This chain connects TRBV28 to TRBJ2-7; D unresolved. From germline, CDR1 is MDHEN and CDR2 SYDVKM. The V gene lost 4 bases and the J gene lost 6 bases, with 13 bases spanning the gap. This CDR3 has 13 residues. CDR3 amino acids: CASSYVNALEQYF. CDR3 sequence (DNA): TGTGCCAGCAGTTATGTTAACGCGCTCGAGCAGTACTTC.

This chain links TRBV7-2 with TRBJ2-7, with TRBD1 matching 7 bases. Germline lookup yields CDR1 SGHTA and CDR2 FQGNSA. The CDR3 is 16 residues long. The J segment lost 2 bases and the V segment lost 3 bases, leaving 10 bases of the junction unmatched. CDR3 amino acids: CASSLNRGPLAYEQYF. CDR3 sequence (DNA): TGTGCCAGCAGCTTGAACAGGGGCCCATTGGCCTACGAGCAGTACTTC.

This chain connects TRBV27 to TRBJ2-2; TRBD2 aligns across 9 bases. This CDR3 spans 15 amino acids. Per germline, CDR1 MNHEY and CDR2 SMNVEV (reference sequence). V dropped 6 bases and J dropped 1; count of bases not matched to a gene: 3. CDR3 protein: CASRPAGGNTGELFF. In nucleotides, the CDR3 is TGTGCCAGCAGACCAGCGGGAGGGAACACCGGGGAGCTGTTTTTT.

The rearrangement joins TRBV2 to TRBJ2-4, with a possible D match to TRBD1 (5 bases). Trimming left V 4 bases short and J 9 bases short, with 13 bases between. Germline assignment: CDR1 SNHLY and CDR2 FYNNEI. The CDR3 consists of 13 residues. This chain's CDR3 is CASSADKSTIQYF. CDR3 DNA sequence: TGTGCCAGCAGTGCGGACAAGTCGACCATTCAGTACTTC.

The V and J genes are TRBV5-6 and TRBJ1-2; TRBD1 aligns across 8 bases. The CDR3 spans 14 residues. V dropped 5 bases and J dropped 8; count of bases not matched to a gene: 11. Germline V lookup: CDR1 SGHDT, CDR2 YYEEEE. CDR3 residues: CASSPLQGARGYTF. DNA of the CDR3: TGTGCCAGCAGTCCTCTCCAGGGGGCTCGAGGCTACACCTTC.

The chain joins TRBV6-5 to TRBJ2-1; D perhaps matches TRBD2 (5 bases). The germline V gene encodes CDR1 MNHEY and CDR2 SVGAGI. V was shortened by 5 bases and J by 12 bases, with 14 bases between the two germline ends. This CDR3 region has 12 residues. CDR3 sequence (DNA): TGTGCCAGCAGTCAACCGGGGTCTCCGCAGTTCTTC. This translates into CASSQPGSPQFF.

This chain uses TRBV28 with TRBJ1-1; perhaps TRBD1 as D (5 bases). V was pared by 5 bases and J by 6 bases, with 10 bases between. This CDR3 is built from 12 residues. Germline-derived CDR1 and CDR2 are MDHEN and SYDVKM. The DNA of the CDR3 is TGTGCCAGCAGTCCCGGACACCCTGAAGCTTTCTTT. This encodes CASSPGHPEAFF.

This chain connects TRBV6-5 to TRBJ1-1, with D possibly TRBD1 on 6 matching bases. The germline CDR1 and CDR2 sequences are MNHEY and SVGAGI. The CDR3 runs to 12 residues. V was clipped by 4 bases and J by 7 bases, with 10 bases between them. The CDR3 reads CASSWRGGEAFF. The CDR3 nucleotides read TGTGCCAGCAGTTGGAGGGGGGGTGAAGCTTTCTTT.

V is TRBV7-3 and J is TRBJ2-1; D remains unclear. V was shortened by 4 bases and J by 7 bases, with 11 bases between the two germline ends. Germline lookup yields CDR1 SGHTA and CDR2 FQGTGA. This CDR3 has 13 residues. This chain's CDR3 is CASSSAAQNEQFF. The CDR3 DNA reads TGTGCCAGCAGCTCGGCGGCCCAAAATGAGCAGTTCTTC.

The chain carries TRBV6-5 and TRBJ2-1; possible D gene TRBD1, 6 bases. Trimming removed 6 bases at V and 16 bases at J, with 22 bases between. The CDR3 covers 13 residues. CDR1 MNHEY and CDR2 SVGAGI come from the germline V gene. CDR3 region: CASRSPRDEGEFF. The DNA for the CDR3 is TGTGCCAGCAGGTCCCCCCGGGACGAGGGGGAATTCTTC.

The rearrangement links TRBV12-3 or TRBV12-4 to TRBJ1-6; D is perhaps TRBD1 (5 bases). The CDR3 contains 12 residues. V shed 7 bases and J shed 15 bases, with 16 bases lying between them. The CDR3 is CASTVPGGGLHF. Here the CDR3 DNA reads TGTGCCAGCACCGTACCGGGGGGGGGCCTCCACTTT.

This chain connects TRBV10-3 to TRBJ1-4; D gene uncertain. V lost 10 bases and J 8 bases, leaving 17 bases between the germline ends. Per the germline V gene, CDR1 is ENHRY and CDR2 is SYGVKD. The CDR3 has 13 amino acids. DNA for the CDR3: TGTGCCACCCTACGACACGAAGAGGAAAAACTGTTTTTT. Its protein product is CATLRHEEEKLFF.

Turning to this clone: Compared with germline, one end of the junction differs, possibly owing to a read error. The V call is TRBV7-7, the J call TRBJ2-2, with TRBD1 matching 8 bases. The length of the CDR3 is 16 residues. Germline loops: CDR1 SSHAT, CDR2 FNYEAQ (reference sequence). CDR3 sequence (DNA): TGTGCTAGCAGACGCCCCGGGACAGGGAACACCGGGGAGCTGTTTTTT. Amino acids: CASRRPGTGNTGELFF.

The chain has TRBV5-5 and TRBJ2-1, with 12 positions matching TRBD1. This CDR3 contains 15 residues. Germline trimming cut 3 bases from V and 6 bases from J; bases unmatched to any gene: 4. Germline CDR1 SGHKS, CDR2 YYEKEE (reference sequence). This CDR3 reads CASSSGQGASNEQFF. CDR3 sequence (DNA): TGTGCCAGCAGCTCGGGACAGGGGGCCTCCAATGAGCAGTTCTTC.

V usage is TRBV6-4 and J usage is TRBJ1-2; D is perhaps TRBD1 (5 bases). Germline CDR1 is MRHNA and CDR2 is SNTAGT. The length of the CDR3 is 12 residues. Trimming took off 11 bases at V and 5 bases at J, with 15 bases between the two ends. The CDR3 region has the DNA TGTGCCCGTCCCAGGGTTCGGTATGGCTACACCTTC. Encoded protein: CARPRVRYGYTF.

The chain uses TRBV7-6 and TRBJ2-7, with 9 bases identical to TRBD2. The CDR3 covers 16 residues. V shed 5 bases, J shed 4 bases, and the junction held 12 bases outside the gene matches. The germline gives CDR1 SGHVS, CDR2 FNYEAQ. CDR3 bases: TGTGCCAGCAGCGAGAGAAGCGGGAGGATCTCTTACGAGCAGTACTTC. It is translated as CASSERSGRISYEQYF.

The chain uses TRBV3-1 (or the pseudogene TRBV3-2) and TRBJ1-6; D unclear. CDR3 length: 12 residues. Germline V CDR1 and CDR2: LGHDT, YNNKEL (reference sequence). Between the trimmed V and J ends, which lost 1 base and 8 bases, there was a span of 3 bases. Here the CDR3 DNA reads TGTGCCAGCAGCCAAGCCGATTCACCCCTCCACTTT. It specifies CASSQADSPLHF.

This clone has just a few counts. This chain connects TRBV30 to TRBJ1-5; weak D call: TRBD1 (5 bases). Germline V gives CDR1 GTSNPN, CDR2 SVGIG (reference sequence). V dropped 5 bases and J dropped 0 bases, with 8 bases sitting between them. The CDR3 contains 13 residues. CDR3 in amino acids: CAWETGSNQPQHF. CDR3 coding DNA: TGTGCCTGGGAAACAGGTAGCAATCAGCCCCAGCATTTT.

This clone was recorded only once. The chain carries TRBV6-5 and TRBJ2-7, with TRBD1 matching 7 bases. CDR1 and CDR2 from the germline V gene are MNHEY and SVGAGI. The ends lost 5 bases at V and 2 bases at J; junction bases unmatched: 3. This CDR3 spans 13 amino acids. CDR3: CASSNRGAYEQYF. CDR3 nucleotide sequence: TGTGCCAGCAGTAACAGGGGTGCCTACGAGCAGTACTTC.

This chain connects TRBV4-3 to TRBJ2-5; TRBD2 agrees at 11 bases. CDR3 size: 19 residues. V lost 0 bases to trimming and J lost 4 bases; unmatched junction nucleotides: 13. The germline gives CDR1 LGHNA, CDR2 YSLEER. The DNA for the CDR3 is TGCGCCAGCAGCCAAGATCAGTCTAGCGGGAGGCCCTCGGGAGAGACCCAGTACTTC. Protein product: CASSQDQSSGRPSGETQYF.

This clone was observed a single time. The chain uses TRBV7-9 and TRBJ2-7; 11 bases are shared with TRBD1. Per germline, CDR1 SEHNR and CDR2 FQNEAQ (reference sequence). This CDR3 has 16 residues. Trimming took 2 bases from V and 2 from J; bases not matched to a gene: 5. CDR3: CASSLPGTGGPYEQYF. The CDR3 DNA sequence: TGTGCCAGCAGCTTACCCGGGACAGGGGGACCCTACGAGCAGTACTTC.

The chain employs TRBV6-4 and TRBJ1-2; 8 bases align to TRBD1. CDR3 length: 13 residues. CDR1 is MRHNA and CDR2 is SNTAGT in the germline V gene. Trimming removed 3 bases from V and 8 bases from J; junction bases left unmatched: 5. This chain's CDR3 is CASSEDRASGYTF. The CDR3 bases are TGTGCCAGCAGTGAGGACAGGGCGTCAGGCTACACCTTC.

The chain recombines TRBV7-9 with TRBJ1-2; D gene ambiguous. The V and J ends lost 8 bases and 0 bases respectively, with 10 bases between them. The V gene's germline CDR1 is SEHNR and CDR2 FQNEAQ (reference sequence). This CDR3 has 13 amino acids. The CDR3 region is CASDSGANYGYTF. CDR3 bases: TGTGCCAGCGATTCCGGGGCTAACTATGGCTACACCTTC.

The genes are TRBV9 and TRBJ1-2; D not certain. Germline V gene data show CDR1 as SGDLS and CDR2 as YYNGEE. V was pared by 3 bases and J by 4 bases, with 10 bases between. This CDR3 is 13 amino acids long. CDR3 loop: CASSGTSRYGYTF. CDR3 nucleotide sequence: TGTGCCAGCAGCGGGACTTCTCGCTATGGCTACACCTTC.

The sample holds a few counts of this clone. This chain connects TRBV28 to TRBJ1-3; a possible D gene is TRBD1 (5 bases). This CDR3 comprises 16 residues. Between the trimmed V and J ends, which lost 6 bases and 0 bases, there was a span of 15 bases. Per germline, CDR1 MDHEN and CDR2 SYDVKM. The CDR3, as DNA: TGTGCCAGCAGCCAGAGAGCGGGACCCTCTGGAAACACCATATATTTT. This sequence encodes CASSQRAGPSGNTIYF.

The rearrangement joins TRBV28 to TRBJ2-1; TRBD2 aligns across 9 bases. The junction had 5 bases not matched to a gene; V was cut back by 4 bases and J by 7 bases. This CDR3 comprises 14 residues. Germline CDR1 is MDHEN and CDR2 is SYDVKM. The CDR3 here is CASSYRGRGNEQFF. DNA of the CDR3: TGTGCCAGCAGTTATCGCGGGAGGGGTAATGAGCAGTTCTTC.